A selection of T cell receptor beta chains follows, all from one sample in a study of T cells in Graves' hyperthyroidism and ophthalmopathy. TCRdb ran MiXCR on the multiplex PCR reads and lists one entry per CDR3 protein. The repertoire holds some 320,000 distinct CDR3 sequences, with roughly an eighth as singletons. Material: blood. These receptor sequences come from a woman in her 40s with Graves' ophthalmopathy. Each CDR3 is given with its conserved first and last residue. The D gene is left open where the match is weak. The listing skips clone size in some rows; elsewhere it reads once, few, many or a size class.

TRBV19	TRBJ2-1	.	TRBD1	TGTGCCAGTAGTATAAGGGGGCTGGGTCCGAATGAGCAGTTCTTC	CASSIRGLGPNEQFF
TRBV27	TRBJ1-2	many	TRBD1	TGTGCCAGCAGTCAGGGGGCGAACTACTATGGCTACACCTTC	CASSQGANYYGYTF
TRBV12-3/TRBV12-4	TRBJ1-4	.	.	TGTGCCAGCAGTTTAGTTACGGGTTTTAATGAAAAACTGTTTTTT	CASSLVTGFNEKLFF
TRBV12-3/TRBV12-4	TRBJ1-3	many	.	TGTGCCAGCAGACCGGACACTTTCTCTGGAAACACCATATATTTT	CASRPDTFSGNTIYF
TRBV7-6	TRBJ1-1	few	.	TGTGCCAGCAGCTCACTTTTGAACACTGAAGCTTTCTTT	CASSSLLNTEAFF
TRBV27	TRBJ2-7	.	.	TGTGCCAGCAGCACTACAGGGAGGGGCTACGAGCAGTACTTC	CASSTTGRGYEQYF
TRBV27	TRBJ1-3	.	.	TGTGCCAGCAGTTTATCCCTCCCAGGGACGGCTGGAAACACCATATATTTT	CASSLSLPGTAGNTIYF
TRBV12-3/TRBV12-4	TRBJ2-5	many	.	TGTGCCAGCAGTTTACAACAGGGAATAGGAGAGACCCAGTACTTC	CASSLQQGIGETQYF
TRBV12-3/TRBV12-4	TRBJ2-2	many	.	TGTGCCAGCAGCCACTCGAGGACCGGGGAGCTGTTTTTT	CASSHSRTGELFF
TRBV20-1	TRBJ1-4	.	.	TGCAGTGCTAGTACCCCCTTGGACAGCGAAAGTGAAAAACTGTTTTTT	CSASTPLDSESEKLFF
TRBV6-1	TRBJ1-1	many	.	TGTGCCAGCACTCCCCGGACGGGCACTGAAGCTTTCTTT	CASTPRTGTEAFF
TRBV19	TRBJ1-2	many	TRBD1	TGTGCCAGTACTTGGCTGACAGGGGGCTATGGCTACACCTTC	CASTWLTGGYGYTF
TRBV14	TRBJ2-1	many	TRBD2	TGTGCCAGCTCTCCCCGAGCGGGGTTACCCTCCTACAATGAGCAGTTCTTC	CASSPRAGLPSYNEQFF
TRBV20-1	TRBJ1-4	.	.	TGCAGTGCCCGTGAGGACACTGAGGAAAAACTGTTTTTT	CSAREDTEEKLFF
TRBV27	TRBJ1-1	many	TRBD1	TGTGCCAGCAGTTTAAGGTCCCCGGACAGGGTCTTTCGGAACACTGAAGCTTTCTTT	CASSLRSPDRVFRNTEAFF
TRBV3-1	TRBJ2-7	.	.	TGTGCCAGCAGCCCACTACCGACAGCCTACGAGCAGTACTTC	CASSPLPTAYEQYF
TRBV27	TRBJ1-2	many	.	TGTGCCAGCAGTTTGGGCTCGGGACTAGGTTTCGGCTACACCTTC	CASSLGSGLGFGYTF
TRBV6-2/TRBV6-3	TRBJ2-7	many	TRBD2	TGTGCCAGCAGTTCCTTCCGAAGCGGGATCGTCTACGAGCAGTACTTC	CASSSFRSGIVYEQYF
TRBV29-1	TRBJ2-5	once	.	TGCAGCGCACTCAGGGGATACCAAGAGACCCAGTACTTC	CSALRGYQETQYF
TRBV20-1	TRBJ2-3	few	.	TGCAGTGCCCTTAACCCGACAGGAGTCACAGATACGCAGTATTTT	CSALNPTGVTDTQYF
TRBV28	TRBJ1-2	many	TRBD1	TGTGCCAGCAGGGATGACAGGGCCCTAAAGACTAACTATGGCTACACCTTC	CASRDDRALKTNYGYTF
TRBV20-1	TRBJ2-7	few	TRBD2	TGCAGTGCTAGAGATCTGGGCGGGAGGGGCTACGAGCAGTACTTC	CSARDLGGRGYEQYF